This T cell receptor (beta chain) was observed in a study of cytomegalovirus exposure and HLA in healthy donors. Study outcomes and limitations: In a later analysis, V- and J-gene trimming of beta chains associated with a DCLRE1C missense variant, replicated independently. Researchers counted 150 to 200 TCR beta chains as cytomegalovirus-associated.

The PCR was carried out with 60 Vbeta primers and 13 Jbeta primers. Libraries were prepared by immunoSEQ multiplex PCR; TCRdb keeps only in-frame clonotypes and omits some of them. Among some 190,000 clones listed, 60% to 85% were seen once. This clone was detected only a few times. The antigen remains unidentified. The CDR3 is made up of 14 amino acids. Trimming removed 8 bases from V and 1 base from J; junction bases left unmatched: 9. The chain has TRBV5-3 and TRBJ2-7, with 7 positions matching TRBD1. TRBV5-3 is an ORF; its function is uncertain. This TCR derives from a young man in good health and CMV-seronegative. The sequenced sample consisted of PBMCs. CDR3 protein: CASSQGGQSYEQYF. Written as DNA, the CDR3 is TGTGCCAGCAGCCAAGGGGGACAGTCCTACGAGCAGTACTTC.